A selection of T cell receptor beta chains follows, all from one sample in a study of human T cells and chemical hapten exposure. A single record per CDR3 protein comes from TCRdb applying MiXCR to the RACE reads. The table shows about 80,000 distinct CDR3 sequences, with around 13% occurring only once. The sequencing used whole blood, collected in connection with sensitization to the hapten diphenylcyclopropenone (DPC). The receptor set was obtained from a woman in her forties or fifties with alopecia areata. Some clones in this sample may be carry-over from other donors' samples. Each CDR3 is given with its conserved first and last residue. The order of the fields is D gene, J gene, clone size, V gene, CDR3 protein, CDR3 DNA. The D gene is left open where the match is weak. Where a row states a size, it is once, few, many or the class of an expanded clone; other rows omit it.

. | TRBJ1-5 | many | TRBV2 | CASSETGFYQPQHF | TGTGCCAGCAGTGAAACGGGATTCTATCAGCCCCAGCATTTT
TRBD2 | TRBJ2-7 | few | TRBV12-3/TRBV12-4 | CASTTSGTAYEQYF | TGTGCCAGCACTACTAGCGGGACCGCCTACGAGCAGTACTTC
TRBD2 | TRBJ2-1 | few | TRBV12-3/TRBV12-4 | CASSSGLAANNEQFF | TGTGCCAGCAGCTCGGGACTAGCTGCTAACAATGAGCAGTTCTTC
. | TRBJ2-7 | few | TRBV5-4 | CASSLKRGAGAYEQYF | TGTGCCAGCAGCTTGAAACGGGGGGCTGGGGCCTACGAGCAGTACTTC
. | TRBJ2-7 | few | TRBV12-3/TRBV12-4 | CASTSSGGPLEQYF | TGTGCCAGCACCAGCTCGGGGGGCCCCCTCGAGCAGTACTTC
. | TRBJ1-5 | few | TRBV12-3/TRBV12-4 | CASSHSRGLSNQPQHF | TGTGCCAGCAGTCATTCGAGGGGCCTTAGCAATCAGCCCCAGCATTTT
. | TRBJ1-5 | . | TRBV12-3/TRBV12-4 | CASSLEQNQPQHF | TGTGCCAGCAGTTTAGAGCAGAATCAGCCCCAGCATTTT
. | TRBJ2-5 | . | TRBV7-2 | CASSTGTVKETQYF | TGTGCCAGCAGTACCGGGACGGTGAAAGAGACCCAGTACTTC
TRBD1 | TRBJ1-1 | many | TRBV19 | CASSTLPGQGDTEAFF | TGTGCCAGTAGTACCCTCCCGGGACAGGGAGACACTGAAGCTTTCTTT
. | TRBJ1-1 | few | TRBV11-1 | CASSYGLNTEAFF | TGTGCCAGCAGCTACGGACTGAACACTGAAGCTTTCTTT
TRBD2 | TRBJ2-4 | many | TRBV28 | CASSVGLAMRTKNIQYF | TGTGCCAGCAGTGTGGGACTAGCGATGAGGACCAAAAACATTCAGTACTTC
. | TRBJ1-5 | few | TRBV7-2 | CASSSQGLDQPQHF | TGTGCCAGCAGCTCACAGGGTTTAGATCAGCCCCAGCATTTT
. | TRBJ1-1 | many | TRBV6-2/TRBV6-3 | CASSYEIPGPSQYLYTEAFF | TGTGCCAGCAGTTACGAAATTCCGGGTCCTTCTCAATACCTCTACACTGAAGCTTTCTTT
. | TRBJ2-1 | few | TRBV12-2 | CASRFFPPGLVYRSSYNEQFF | TGTGCAAGTCGCTTCTTCCCCCCGGGACTAGTCTATCGTAGCTCCTACAATGAGCAGTTCTTC
. | TRBJ1-3 | few | TRBV28 | CASSLWGGSEGPGNTIYF | TGTGCCAGCAGTTTATGGGGCGGTTCGGAGGGCCCTGGAAACACCATATATTTT
. | TRBJ1-2 | . | TRBV7-8 | CASSFQGRGLANYGYTF | TGTGCCAGCAGCTTTCAAGGCAGGGGCCTAGCTAACTATGGCTACACCTTC
TRBD1 | TRBJ2-3 | . | TRBV20-1 | CSARRGQGITDTQYF | TGCAGTGCTAGAAGGGGACAGGGGATTACAGATACGCAGTATTTT
. | TRBJ2-7 | . | TRBV12-3/TRBV12-4 | CASSPRASYSYEQYF | TGTGCCAGCAGTCCCCGAGCGAGTTACTCCTACGAGCAGTACTTC
. | TRBJ2-7 | . | TRBV29-1 | CSVEEGTYEQYF | TGCAGCGTTGAGGAGGGTACCTACGAGCAGTACTTC
. | TRBJ2-2 | . | TRBV3-1 | CASSQGLASTGELFF | TGTGCCAGCAGCCAAGGTTTAGCGTCCACCGGGGAGCTGTTTTTT
. | TRBJ2-2 | few | TRBV11-2 | CASSRGLRLNTGELFF | TGTGCCAGCAGCCGAGGTCTCAGGCTAAACACCGGGGAGCTGTTTTTT
. | TRBJ1-2 | . | TRBV19 | CASSVLGGQANYGYTF | TGTGCCAGTAGTGTGTTAGGAGGCCAAGCTAACTATGGCTACACCTTC
. | TRBJ1-5 | . | TRBV20-1 | CSANRGGQPQHF | TGCAGTGCTAATCGGGGGGGCCAGCCCCAGCATTTT
. | TRBJ1-2 | few | TRBV7-2 | CASSGRTAYGYTF | TGTGCCAGCAGCGGCCGGACAGCCTATGGCTACACCTTC
TRBD1 | TRBJ1-1 | few | TRBV9 | CASSAGTVMNTEAFF | TGTGCCAGCAGCGCCGGGACAGTGATGAACACTGAAGCTTTCTTT
. | TRBJ2-2 | . | TRBV6-2/TRBV6-3 | CATRTVNTGELFF | TGTGCCACCCGGACAGTAAACACCGGGGAGCTGTTTTTT
TRBD2 | TRBJ2-7 | . | TRBV4-3 | CASSQDSGRGEQYF | TGCGCCAGCAGCCAAGACAGCGGGAGGGGTGAGCAGTACTTC
. | TRBJ2-1 | few | TRBV7-6 | CASSFLLGSYNEQFF | TGTGCCAGCAGCTTTCTCCTTGGCTCCTACAATGAGCAGTTCTTC
. | TRBJ2-5 | . | TRBV7-2 | CASSAVPEAPQYF | TGTGCCAGCAGCGCCGTCCCGGAGGCCCCCCAGTACTTC
. | TRBJ2-2 | medium-sized | TRBV6-1 | CASSELGQAWELFF | TGTGCCAGCAGTGAATTGGGTCAGGCGTGGGAGCTGTTTTTT
. | TRBJ2-5 | . | TRBV28 | CASLHGGATQYF | TGTGCCAGCCTGCATGGGGGTGCGACCCAGTACTTC
. | TRBJ2-1 | . | TRBV28 | CASSSFNEQFF | TGTGCCAGCAGCTCTTTCAATGAGCAGTTCTTC
. | TRBJ1-5 | few | TRBV7-9 | CASSLARSGHQPQHF | TGTGCCAGCAGCTTAGCGCGGTCAGGTCATCAGCCCCAGCATTTT
. | TRBJ1-1 | few | TRBV5-1 | CASSLTGTNTEAFF | TGCGCCAGCAGCTTGACGGGGACGAACACTGAAGCTTTCTTT
. | TRBJ1-5 | many | TRBV20-1 | CSATTRSDQPQHF | TGCAGTGCCACGACCCGGTCGGATCAGCCCCAGCATTTT
. | TRBJ2-4 | few | TRBV29-1 | CSGVAKNIQYF | TGCAGCGGAGTAGCCAAAAACATTCAGTACTTC
. | TRBJ1-5 | few | TRBV18 | CASSPRDDQPQHF | TGTGCCAGCTCACCACGGGACGATCAGCCCCAGCATTTT
. | TRBJ1-1 | few | TRBV6-1 | CASSEMRTEGTEAFF | TGTGCCAGCAGTGAAATGCGGACAGAGGGGACTGAAGCTTTCTTT
. | TRBJ1-5 | many | TRBV29-1 | CSVADGNQPQHF | TGCAGCGTTGCGGACGGCAATCAGCCCCAGCATTTT
. | TRBJ2-7 | many | TRBV28 | CASSSPSDGRNEQYF | TGTGCCAGCAGCTCGCCTAGCGATGGTCGCAACGAGCAGTACTTC
. | TRBJ1-4 | . | TRBV20-1 | CSAAFSQEKLFF | TGCAGTGCCGCCTTTTCACAGGAAAAACTGTTTTTT
. | TRBJ2-1 | . | TRBV29-1 | CSARESSYNEQFF | TGCAGCGCTCGGGAGAGCTCCTACAATGAGCAGTTCTTC
. | TRBJ1-1 | . | TRBV6-5 | CASSYNSGTEAFF | TGTGCCAGCAGTTACAATTCCGGGACGGAAGCTTTCTTT
. | TRBJ2-4 | many | TRBV7-6 | CASLQGAHYIPAKNIQYF | TGTGCCAGCCTTCAAGGGGCCCATTACATTCCGGCCAAAAACATTCAGTACTTC
TRBD1 | TRBJ1-1 | . | TRBV30 | CAGTRTGPNTEAFF | TGTGCCGGGACCCGGACAGGGCCGAACACTGAAGCTTTCTTT
. | TRBJ1-1 | few | TRBV20-1 | CSANRYRNTEAFF | TGCAGTGCTAATCGGTATCGGAACACTGAAGCTTTCTTT
. | TRBJ2-3 | . | TRBV28 | CASSFSGYLGDTQYF | TGTGCCAGCAGTTTTTCGGGCTATCTCGGGGATACGCAGTATTTT
. | TRBJ1-2 | once | TRBV12-3/TRBV12-4 | CASRTSAGYGYTF | TGTGCCAGCAGAACTTCCGCTGGCTATGGCTACACCTTC
TRBD1 | TRBJ1-4 | . | TRBV6-5 | CASKTTGGTNEKLFF | TGTGCCAGCAAGACCACAGGGGGCACTAATGAAAAACTGTTTTTT
TRBD1 | TRBJ2-5 | few | TRBV7-6 | CASSPSRGTGAQETQYF | TGTGCCAGCAGCCCAAGTCGAGGGACAGGGGCACAAGAGACCCAGTACTTC
TRBD1 | TRBJ2-3 | . | TRBV3-1 | CASSPRQGQGDTQYF | TGTGCCAGCAGCCCCCGACAGGGCCAGGGAGATACGCAGTATTTT
. | TRBJ1-4 | . | TRBV15 | CATSRDRMVGEKLFF | TGTGCCACCAGCAGAGATCGTATGGTGGGTGAAAAACTGTTTTTT
. | TRBJ2-7 | many | TRBV28 | CASSFFLFRGGRAGEQYF | TGTGCCAGCAGTTTTTTTTTGTTCCGAGGGGGTCGTGCTGGCGAGCAGTACTTC
. | TRBJ2-7 | few | TRBV29-1 | CSVEVNRDSEQYF | TGCAGCGTTGAAGTAAACAGGGATAGCGAGCAGTACTTC
TRBD1 | TRBJ2-7 | . | TRBV5-1 | CASQTGAAGSGEQYF | TGCGCCAGCCAAACAGGGGCGGCCGGATCTGGGGAGCAGTACTTC